One sample yielded the 20 T cell receptor beta chains listed below, sequenced in a study of blood T cells in healthy people across ages. A second PCR, run for about 7 to 11 cycles, used a sample-barcoded 5' primer plus a J-beta primer mix. Via MiXCR, TCRdb re-called the 5' RACE reads, giving one row per CDR3 protein. Found here are 660,000 or so distinct CDR3 sequences, roughly 53% of them singletons; the top ten hold 30% to 45%. The sequenced material came from blood. These receptors were collected from a man in his sixties in good health.

The chain couples TRBV7-2 to TRBJ2-3; no clear D gene. Germline CDR1 and CDR2: SGHTA and FQGNSA. The CDR3 extends over 15 amino acids. V was trimmed by 0 bases and J by 0 bases, leaving 7 bases between them. The DNA for the CDR3 is TGTGCCAGCAGCTTAGCGGCCGGAAGCACAGATACGCAGTATTTT. Translated, it gives CASSLAAGSTDTQYF.

The chain combines TRBV6-5 with TRBJ2-4; 8 nucleotides match TRBD1. TRBJ2-7 explains the end of the DNA better; the J call may be wrong. The CDR3 has 14 residues. The germline gives CDR1 MNHEY, CDR2 SVGAGI. For the CDR3, the DNA is TGTGCCAGCAGCCCCGGGACAGGTGGGCGCGAGCAGTACTTC. It specifies CASSPGTGGREQYF.

The chain uses TRBV7-9 and TRBJ2-3; 8 bases match TRBD1. The CDR3 is 15 amino acids. Trimming cost V 4 bases and J 5 bases; bases outside gene matches: 8. The germline V gene has CDR1 SEHNR and CDR2 FQNEAQ (reference sequence). This CDR3 reads CASSWGQAVGDTQYF. In DNA form, the CDR3 reads TGTGCCAGCAGCTGGGGACAGGCAGTAGGAGATACGCAGTATTTT. Supplemented by reference TRBV7-9 and TRBJ2-3, the full variable domain reads DTGVSQNPRHKITKRGQNVTFRCDPISEHNRLYWYRQTLGQGPEFLTYFQNEAQLEKSRLLSDRFSAERPKGSFSTLEIQRTEQGDSAMYLCASSWGQAVGDTQYFGPGTRLTVL.

This chain links TRBV15 with TRBJ2-7; TRBD1 aligns across 9 bases. The CDR3 runs to 17 residues. J lost 2 bases, V lost 1 base, and 9 bases had no gene match. Germline V gene sequence: CDR1 LNHNV, CDR2 YYDKDF (reference sequence). The chain's CDR3 is CATSRARGTGIPYEQYF. The CDR3 nucleotides read TGTGCCACCAGCAGAGCCCGGGGGACAGGGATTCCCTACGAGCAGTACTTC.

A few counts support this clonotype. The J gene is TRBJ2-4, the V gene TRBV11-2, with 10 bases that match TRBD1. TRBJ2-7 explains the end of the DNA better; the J call may be wrong. CDR1 and CDR2 (germline): SGHAT, FQNNGV. The CDR3 sequence is 15 residues long. CDR3 protein: CASSLDRGRHYEQYF. CDR3 bases: TGTGCCAGCAGCTTGGACAGGGGGAGACACTACGAGCAGTACTTC.

This clonotype was counted a few times. V is TRBV10-2 and J is TRBJ2-3, with 7 bases identical to TRBD2. This CDR3 region has 14 residues. V lost 2 bases, J lost 5 bases, and 4 bases stayed unmatched. CDR1 is WSHSY and CDR2 is SAAADI in the germline V gene. CDR3 residues: CASSESGTKDTQYF. The CDR3 coding sequence is TGCGCCAGCAGTGAGAGCGGGACTAAAGATACGCAGTATTTT.

The chain is built from TRBV6-5 and TRBJ2-2; TRBD1 aligns across 12 bases. From germline, CDR1 is MNHEY and CDR2 SVGAGI. This CDR3 is 18 amino acids long. Trimming at V came to 2 bases and at J to 6 bases, leaving 10 bases not matched to a gene. The CDR3 nucleotides read TGTGCCAGCAGTTACACGGGGACCGGGACAGGGGGCTCCGGGGAGCTGTTTTTT. Translated: CASSYTGTGTGGSGELFF.

The V call is TRBV6-5, the J call TRBJ2-2; weak D call: TRBD1 (6 bases). The germline V gene has CDR1 MNHEY and CDR2 SVGAGI. With 0 bases removed from V and 4 bases from J, the gap between germline ends came to 9 bases. This CDR3 has 15 residues. The CDR3 reads CASSYSGGFTGELFF. For the CDR3, the DNA is TGTGCCAGCAGTTACTCAGGGGGATTCACCGGGGAGCTGTTTTTT.

This sequence joins TRBV6-1 and TRBJ2-6; D possibly uses TRBD1 or TRBD2 (7 bases each). V was pared by 4 bases and J by 3 bases, with 16 bases between. Germline CDR1 reads MNHNS; CDR2 reads SASEGT. CDR3 length: 17 amino acids. The CDR3 loop is CASSGGGQRIGANVLTF. CDR3 in DNA: TGTGCCAGCAGTGGGGGGGGACAGAGGATTGGGGCCAACGTCCTGACTTTC.

The genes are TRBV7-9 and TRBJ2-6, with 9 bases identical to TRBD1. J was trimmed by 3 bases and V by 5 bases; bases with no gene match: 5. This CDR3 is built from 16 residues. Germline-derived CDR1 and CDR2 are SEHNR and FQNEAQ (reference sequence). In DNA form, the CDR3 reads TGTGCCAGCAGCCCGGGACAGGGTGGTGGGGCCAACGTCCTGACTTTC. Encoded protein: CASSPGQGGGANVLTF.

The CDR3 DNA reads TGCGCCAGCAGCACCCAGGCCCGCACAGATACGCAGTATTTT. The encoded protein is CASSTQARTDTQYF. The chain has TRBV5-1 and TRBJ2-3; D not certain. CDR1 and CDR2 (germline): SGHRS, YFSETQ. Trimming removed 4 bases at V and 1 base at J, with 10 bases between. This CDR3 has 14 residues.

This clonotype has just a few counts. The chain recombines TRBV4-2 with TRBJ1-2, with D possibly being TRBD1 (5 bases). Germline CDR1 LGHNA, CDR2 YNFKEQ. Deletions cut 0 bases from V and 2 bases from J, with 7 bases between. CDR3 size: 14 residues. In DNA form, the CDR3 reads TGTGCCAGCAGCCAAGAGGGACTGAACTATGGCTACACCTTC. Translation gives CASSQEGLNYGYTF.

The chain joins TRBV11-2 to TRBJ1-1, with unresolved D. In germline, CDR1 is SGHAT, CDR2 FQNNGV. This CDR3 has 14 residues. V gave up 5 bases and J gave up 8 bases, with 18 bases separating them. The DNA for the CDR3 is TGTGCCAGCAGCCTTGTGATCCCCGGGTTCGAAGCTTTCTTT. It translates to CASSLVIPGFEAFF. The variable domain in full, with the rest retrieved from reference TRBV11-2 and TRBJ1-1, is EAGVAQSPRYKIIEKRQSVAFWCNPISGHATLYWYQQILGQGPKLLIQFQNNGVVDDSQLPKDRFSAERLKGVDSTLKIQPAKLEDSAVYLCASSLVIPGFEAFFGQGTRLTVV.

This clonotype has ten or more counts. The chain has TRBV5-1 and TRBJ2-1, with D possibly TRBD2 on 7 matching bases. The CDR3 contains 18 residues. Looked up from germline, CDR1 is SGHRS and CDR2 is YFSETQ. The V and J ends lost 0 bases and 5 bases respectively, with 21 bases between them. The CDR3 loop reads CASSLALRAAGQDNEQFF. DNA for the CDR3: TGCGCCAGCAGCTTGGCCCTAAGAGCAGCGGGACAAGACAATGAGCAGTTCTTC.

This chain joins TRBV10-3 and TRBJ1-1; TRBD1 matches at 9 bases. V lost 7 bases to trimming and J lost 0 bases; unmatched junction nucleotides: 6. Germline CDR1 ENHRY, CDR2 SYGVKD. The length of the CDR3 is 15 residues. The CDR3 here is CAIKGTGTMNTEAFF. The CDR3 DNA is TGTGCCATCAAAGGGACAGGGACTATGAACACTGAAGCTTTCTTT.

The chain employs TRBV7-8 and TRBJ2-7; no reliable D call. CDR3 size: 14 residues. V was pared by 5 bases and J by 10 bases, with 21 bases between. Germline values: CDR1 SGHVS, CDR2 FQNEAQ. The DNA for the CDR3 is TGTGCCAGCAGCCTTTACCTCGAGCCCCTCGAACAGTACTTC. Translating gives CASSLYLEPLEQYF.

CDR3 coding DNA: TGCGCCAGCAGCCAAAGTCCTCGGGGCGAGGGGCTCACTGAAGCTTTCTTT. It yields the protein CASSQSPRGEGLTEAFF. The chain combines TRBV4-1 with TRBJ1-1; D possibly corresponds to TRBD1 (5 bases). The V end was cut by 2 bases, the J end by 4 bases, with 20 bases between. CDR3 length: 17 residues. The germline CDR1 and CDR2 sequences are MGHRA and YSYEKL.

This clonotype is a singleton in its sample. The chain links TRBV2 to TRBJ2-1, with 10 bases that match TRBD2. Germline CDR1 and CDR2: SNHLY and FYNNEI. This CDR3 is 16 amino acids long. Germline trimming cut 5 bases from V and 8 bases from J; bases unmatched to any gene: 12. CDR3 bases: TGTGCCAGCAGTTCCCGACTAAGCGGGGGGGCCCATGAGCAGTTCTTC. Its protein product is CASSSRLSGGAHEQFF.

This clonotype was observed a few times. The chain uses TRBV20-1 and TRBJ2-1, with TRBD2 matching over 8 bases. The germline CDR1 and CDR2 sequences are DFQATT and SNEGSKA (reference sequence). Trimming took 3 bases from V and 4 from J; bases not matched to a gene: 5. CDR3 length: 14 residues. CDR3: CSASPGGGYNEQFF. Here the CDR3 DNA reads TGCAGTGCTAGCCCCGGGGGGGGTTACAATGAGCAGTTCTTC.

This chain connects TRBV11-2 to TRBJ2-1; the D gene is possibly TRBD2 (6 bases). Trimming removed 5 bases at V and 9 bases at J, with 11 bases between. CDR3 size: 12 residues. In germline, CDR1 is SGHAT, CDR2 FQNNGV. The CDR3 spells CASSPSDREQFF. The CDR3 region has the DNA TGTGCCAGCAGCCCTAGCGACCGTGAGCAGTTCTTC. Based on the CDR3 plus reference TRBV11-2 and TRBJ2-1, the full variable domain is EAGVAQSPRYKIIEKRQSVAFWCNPISGHATLYWYQQILGQGPKLLIQFQNNGVVDDSQLPKDRFSAERLKGVDSTLKIQPAKLEDSAVYLCASSPSDREQFFGPGTRLTVL.